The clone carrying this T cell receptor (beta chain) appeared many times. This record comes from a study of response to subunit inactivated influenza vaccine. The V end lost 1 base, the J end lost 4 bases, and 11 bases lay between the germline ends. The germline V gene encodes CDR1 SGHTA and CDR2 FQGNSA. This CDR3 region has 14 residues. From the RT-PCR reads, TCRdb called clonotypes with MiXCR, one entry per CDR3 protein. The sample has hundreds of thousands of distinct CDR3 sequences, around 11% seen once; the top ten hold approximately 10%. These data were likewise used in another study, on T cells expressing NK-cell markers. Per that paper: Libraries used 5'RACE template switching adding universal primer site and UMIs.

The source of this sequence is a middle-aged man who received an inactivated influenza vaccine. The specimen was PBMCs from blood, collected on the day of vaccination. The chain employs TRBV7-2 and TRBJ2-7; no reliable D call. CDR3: CASSLVSSLYEQYF. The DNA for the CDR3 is TGTGCCAGCAGCTTAGTTTCCTCTCTGTACGAGCAGTACTTC.